This is a list of T cell receptor beta chains from one sample in a study of T cell repertoires in cytomegalovirus infection. TCRdb recomputed calls from the reads with MiXCR, one row per CDR3 protein. The table has 800,000 to 950,000 distinct CDR3 sequences, around a third seen once. For these receptors, no antigen is known. Sequences were derived from cultured CD8+ T cells from PBMCs, sampled from culture after CMV antigen stimulation. These receptors were obtained from a human donor in good health (CMV status not recorded). Some clones in this sample may be carry-over from other donors' samples. The CDR3 runs from the conserved cysteine through the conserved F or W. The D gene is left open where the match is weak. The size of a clone is reported for some rows only, either as once, few or many, or as a class for expanded clones.

j_call clone_size v_call d_call cdr3_nt cdr3_aa
TRBJ2-1 few TRBV20-1 . TGCAGTGCTAGTGCAGGCAGCTCCTACAATGAGCAGTTCTTC CSASAGSSYNEQFF
TRBJ1-1 . TRBV5-5 . TGTGCCAGCAGCTTGGATGACAGGTGTCTCTCCACTGAAGCTTTCTTT CASSLDDRCLSTEAFF
TRBJ2-1 few TRBV7-6 TRBD2 TGTGCCAGCAGCTTTGGCGGGGGGGCCCCGAATGAGCAGTTCTTC CASSFGGGAPNEQFF
TRBJ1-5 . TRBV20-1 . TGCAGTGCCACCCGCGAGGATTGGAGCAATCAGCCCCAGCATTTT CSATREDWSNQPQHF
TRBJ1-1 few TRBV4-1 TRBD1 TGCGCCAGCAGCCCCGGGTCCGGGACAGGGTGGGGAGACACTGAAGCTTTCTTT CASSPGSGTGWGDTEAFF
TRBJ1-6 . TRBV5-4 TRBD1 TGTGCCAGCAGCGGGCCGGGACAGATTTATTCGCCCCTCCACTTT CASSGPGQIYSPLHF
TRBJ1-2 few TRBV7-9 . TGTGCCAGCAGCTCGGTGGGGGGAGATTATGGCTACACCTTC CASSSVGGDYGYTF
TRBJ2-2 . TRBV4-1 . TGCGCCAGCAGCCAAGGACTAGGCGGCACCGGGGAGCTGTTTTTT CASSQGLGGTGELFF
TRBJ2-3 . TRBV18 . TGTGCCAGCTCACCTGAGGCAGCCGCCACAGATACGCAGTATTTT CASSPEAAATDTQYF
TRBJ1-1 . TRBV27 . TGTGCCAGCAGTACCACCTGGCTCTTCACTGAAGCTTTCTTT CASSTTWLFTEAFF
TRBJ2-3 few TRBV7-2 . TGTGCCAGCAGCTTTCTGGCACACGGAGGGACAGATACGCAGTATTTT CASSFLAHGGTDTQYF
TRBJ1-1 . TRBV11-3 . TGTGCCAGCAGCTACCGATCAGACAGAGAAGCTTTCTTT CASSYRSDREAFF
TRBJ1-2 . TRBV7-9 . TGTGCCAGCAGCCTGGAAGTGGTCTCGTATGGCTACACCTTC CASSLEVVSYGYTF
TRBJ1-5 few TRBV12-3/TRBV12-4 . TGTGCCAGCAGGGACAGTTTTAGCAATCAGCCCCAGCATTTT CASRDSFSNQPQHF